The 13 T cell receptor beta chains listed next were all sequenced from one sample in a study of T-cell reconstitution after alpha-beta-depleted transplantation in children. TCRbeta library construction was performed incorporating unique molecular identifiers. TCRdb re-analysed the PCR reads in MiXCR, keeping a single row per CDR3 protein. The data hold some 450,000 distinct CDR3 sequences, with roughly two fifths observed a single time. This specimen was PBMCs, taken before TCRalphabeta/CD19-depleted stem cell transplant. The receptor source for this set is a girl aged 2 to 9 with aplastic anemia, due to receive a stem cell transplant.

This clonotype showed up many times. This sequence joins TRBV29-1 and TRBJ2-2; a possible D gene is TRBD2 (6 bases). The CDR3 length is 12 residues. V lost 2 bases and J 7 bases, leaving 8 bases between the germline ends. Germline V lookup: CDR1 SQVTM, CDR2 ANQGSEA. In nucleotides, the CDR3 is TGCAGCGTTGAACCTAGCGTCGGGGAGCTGTTTTTT. Its protein product is CSVEPSVGELFF.

V and J are TRBV27 and TRBJ2-5; TRBD1 is a possible D gene (5 bases). This CDR3 spans 16 amino acids. The germline V gene has CDR1 MNHEY and CDR2 SMNVEV (reference sequence). V dropped 3 bases and J dropped 1 base, with 15 bases sitting between them. The CDR3 nucleotides are TGTGCCAGCAGTTTCCTCACCCGACAGCTCCAAGAGACCCAGTACTTC. This sequence encodes CASSFLTRQLQETQYF.

This clonotype was seen at least ten times. J is TRBJ2-3 and V is TRBV4-1; 9 positions agree with TRBD1. The CDR3 runs 15 residues. Per germline, CDR1 MGHRA and CDR2 YSYEKL. Germline trimming cut 6 bases from V and 5 bases from J; bases unmatched to any gene: 9. CDR3 nucleotide sequence: TGCGCCAGCAGTCATTCCGGGACAGGGAAAGATACGCAGTATTTT. Its protein product is CASSHSGTGKDTQYF.

The chain couples TRBV12-3 or TRBV12-4 to TRBJ2-5, with TRBD2 identical over 13 bases. Trimming at V came to 4 bases and at J to 1 base, leaving 3 bases not matched to a gene. This CDR3 has 16 residues. For the CDR3, the DNA is TGTGCCAGCAGTTCGAGGACTAGCGGGAGCCAAGAGACCCAGTACTTC. Its protein is CASSSRTSGSQETQYF.

Only one count was recorded for this clonotype. The rearrangement links TRBV9 to TRBJ2-5; 9 bases line up with TRBD1. Germline-derived CDR1 and CDR2 are SGDLS and YYNGEE. V trimming: 4 bases; J trimming: 3 bases; junction bases outside the gene matches: 7. This CDR3 has 15 amino acids. The CDR3 protein is CASSSSGTGKETQYF. The CDR3 DNA is TGTGCCAGCAGCTCATCCGGGACAGGGAAAGAGACCCAGTACTTC.

This clonotype appeared a few times. The chain carries TRBV20-1 and TRBJ2-5; the D is unclear. This CDR3 is built from 13 residues. Between the trimmed V and J ends, which lost 3 bases and 0 bases, there was a span of 8 bases. The germline V gene has CDR1 DFQATT and CDR2 SNEGSKA (reference sequence). DNA of the CDR3: TGCAGTGCTAGTGTCAGGCACCAAGAGACCCAGTACTTC. It yields the protein CSASVRHQETQYF.

A few counts support this clonotype. The chain links TRBV27 to TRBJ2-1; 9 bases fit TRBD2. Germline lookup yields CDR1 MNHEY and CDR2 SMNVEV (reference sequence). This CDR3 contains 15 residues. Trimming took 4 bases from V and 2 from J; bases not matched to a gene: 3. CDR3 sequence: CASSWGGGAYNEQFF. The CDR3 bases are TGTGCCAGCAGTTGGGGCGGGGGGGCCTACAATGAGCAGTTCTTC.

The V gene is TRBV4-1, the J gene TRBJ1-5; D remains unclear. Looked up from germline, CDR1 is MGHRA and CDR2 is YSYEKL. V lost 4 bases to trimming and J lost 4 bases, with 11 bases between them. There are 14 residues in the CDR3. For the CDR3, the DNA is TGCGCCAGCAGCCGAACATGGACGAATCAGCCCCAGCATTTT. Translation: CASSRTWTNQPQHF.

CDR3: CASSPRAGQRTEKLFF. The CDR3 DNA is TGTGCCAGCAGCCCTCGGGCGGGACAGCGGACTGAAAAACTGTTTTTT. The V gene is TRBV7-6, the J gene TRBJ1-4; TRBD1 matches at 7 bases. This CDR3 is 16 amino acids long. With V trimmed by 5 bases and J by 7 bases, 13 bases remained unmatched. Germline V gives CDR1 SGHVS, CDR2 FNYEAQ.

This clonotype was seen a few times. The chain has TRBV4-3 and TRBJ1-5; D is undetermined. Germline V gene lookup returns CDR1 LGHNA and CDR2 YSLEER. Trimming shortened V by 1 base and J by 3 bases, and 10 bases separated the two germline ends. The CDR3 has 15 amino acids. CDR3 loop: CASSQGGKLNQPQHF. As DNA, the CDR3 is TGCGCCAGCAGCCAAGGGGGAAAACTCAATCAGCCCCAGCATTTT.

J is TRBJ2-1 and V is TRBV6-2 or TRBV6-3, with D perhaps TRBD1 (5 bases). Per the germline V gene, CDR1 is MNHEY and CDR2 is SVGEGT. This CDR3 comprises 14 residues. V lost 2 bases, J lost 6 bases, and 11 bases lay in between. CDR3 residues: CASSYLQAGNEQFF. Written as DNA, the CDR3 is TGTGCCAGCAGTTACCTACAGGCCGGCAATGAGCAGTTCTTC.

This clonotype was counted a few times. The chain has TRBV20-1 and TRBJ2-7, with D maybe TRBD1 (5 bases). Germline V gene lookup returns CDR1 DFQATT and CDR2 SNEGSKA (reference sequence). V was pared by 3 bases and J by 0 bases, with 12 bases between. The CDR3 has 14 amino acids. CDR3: CSASGQGNSYEQYF. CDR3 coding DNA: TGCAGTGCTAGTGGGCAGGGAAACTCCTACGAGCAGTACTTC.

The CDR3, as DNA: TGTGCCAGCAGCTGGACGGATACGCAGTATTTT. This sequence encodes CASSWTDTQYF. The chain couples TRBV7-2 to TRBJ2-3; D is undetermined. Per germline, CDR1 SGHTA and CDR2 FQGNSA. The CDR3 runs 11 residues. V dropped 4 bases and J dropped 6 bases, with 5 bases sitting between them.